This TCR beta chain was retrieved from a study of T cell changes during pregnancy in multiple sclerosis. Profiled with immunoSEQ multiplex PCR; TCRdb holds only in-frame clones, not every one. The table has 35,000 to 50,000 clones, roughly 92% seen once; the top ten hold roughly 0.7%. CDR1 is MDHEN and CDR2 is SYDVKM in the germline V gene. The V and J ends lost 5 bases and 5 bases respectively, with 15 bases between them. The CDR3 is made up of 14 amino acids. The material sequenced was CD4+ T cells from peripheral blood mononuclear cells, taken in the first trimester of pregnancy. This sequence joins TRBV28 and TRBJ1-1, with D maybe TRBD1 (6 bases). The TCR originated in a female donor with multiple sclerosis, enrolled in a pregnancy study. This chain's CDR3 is CASSPADRSTEAFF. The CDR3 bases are TGTGCCAGCAGTCCCGCCGACAGGTCTACTGAAGCTTTCTTT. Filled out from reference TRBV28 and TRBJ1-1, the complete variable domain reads DVKVTQSSRYLVKRTGEKVFLECVQDMDHENMFWYRQDPGLGLRLIYFSYDVKMKEKGDIPEGYSVSREKKERFSLILESASTNQTSMYLCASSPADRSTEAFFGQGTRLTVV.